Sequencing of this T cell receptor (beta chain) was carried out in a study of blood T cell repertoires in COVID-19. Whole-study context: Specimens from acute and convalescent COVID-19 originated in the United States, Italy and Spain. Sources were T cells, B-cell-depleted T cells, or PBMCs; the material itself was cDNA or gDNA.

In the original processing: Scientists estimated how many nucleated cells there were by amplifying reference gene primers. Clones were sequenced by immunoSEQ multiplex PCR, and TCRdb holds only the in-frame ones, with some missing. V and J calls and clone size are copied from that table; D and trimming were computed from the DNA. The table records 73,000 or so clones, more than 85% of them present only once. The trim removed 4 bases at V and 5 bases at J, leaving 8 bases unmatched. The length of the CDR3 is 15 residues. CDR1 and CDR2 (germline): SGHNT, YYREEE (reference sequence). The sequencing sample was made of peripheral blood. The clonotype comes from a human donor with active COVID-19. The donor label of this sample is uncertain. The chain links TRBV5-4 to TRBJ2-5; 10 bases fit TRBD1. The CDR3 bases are TGTGCCAGCAGCGGCCCGGGACAGGGGCCGGAGACCCAGTACTTC. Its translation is CASSGPGQGPETQYF.